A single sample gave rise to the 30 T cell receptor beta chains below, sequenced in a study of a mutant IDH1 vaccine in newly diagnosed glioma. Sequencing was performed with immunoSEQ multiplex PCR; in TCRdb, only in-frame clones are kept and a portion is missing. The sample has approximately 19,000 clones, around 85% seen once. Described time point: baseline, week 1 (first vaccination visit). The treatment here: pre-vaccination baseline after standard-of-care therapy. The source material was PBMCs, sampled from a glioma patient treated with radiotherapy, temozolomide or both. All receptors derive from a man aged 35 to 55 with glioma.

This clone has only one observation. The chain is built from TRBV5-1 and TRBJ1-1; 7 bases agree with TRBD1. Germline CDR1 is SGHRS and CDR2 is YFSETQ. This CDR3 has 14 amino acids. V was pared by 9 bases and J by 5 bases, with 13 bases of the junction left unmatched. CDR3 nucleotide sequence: TGCGCCACCCGAAAAGGGGCAGGGGGAACTGAAGCTTTCTTT. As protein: CATRKGAGGTEAFF.

CDR3 sequence reads: CASSPRDSYNEQFF. The CDR3 DNA is TGTGCCAGCAGCCCCCGAGACTCCTACAATGAGCAGTTCTTC. The rearrangement links TRBV7-8 to TRBJ2-1; unclear D gene. Germline V gene data show CDR1 as SGHVS and CDR2 as FQNEAQ. CDR3 length: 14 residues. The V gene lost 5 bases and the J gene lost 0 bases, with 8 bases spanning the gap.

This CDR3 reads CASSVTVQETQYF. In DNA form, the CDR3 reads TGTGCCAGCAGCGTAACCGTTCAAGAGACCCAGTACTTC. V gene TRBV9 combines with J gene TRBJ2-5; D ambiguous. The CDR3 runs 13 residues. V lost 1 base to trimming and J lost 2 bases, with 6 bases between them. Germline V gene lookup returns CDR1 SGDLS and CDR2 YYNGEE. The full variable domain, with the rest looked up from reference TRBV9 and TRBJ2-5, is DSGVTQTPKHLITATGQRVTLRCSPRSGDLSVYWYQQSLDQGLQFLIQYYNGEERAKGNILERFSAQQFPDLHSELNLSSLELGDSALYFCASSVTVQETQYFGPGTRLLVL.

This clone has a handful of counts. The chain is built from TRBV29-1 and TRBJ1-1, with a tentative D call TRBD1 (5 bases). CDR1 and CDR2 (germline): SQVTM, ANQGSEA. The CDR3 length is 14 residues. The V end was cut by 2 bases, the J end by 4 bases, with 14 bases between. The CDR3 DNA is TGCAGCGTTGAATTTATGGGGCGCGGCACTGAAGCTTTCTTT. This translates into CSVEFMGRGTEAFF.

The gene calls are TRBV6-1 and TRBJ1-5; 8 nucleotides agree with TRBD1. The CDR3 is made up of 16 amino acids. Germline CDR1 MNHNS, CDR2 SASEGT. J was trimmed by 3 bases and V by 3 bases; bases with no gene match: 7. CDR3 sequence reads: CASSDPGQAFNQPQHF. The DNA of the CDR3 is TGTGCCAGCAGTGACCCGGGACAGGCCTTCAATCAGCCCCAGCATTTT.

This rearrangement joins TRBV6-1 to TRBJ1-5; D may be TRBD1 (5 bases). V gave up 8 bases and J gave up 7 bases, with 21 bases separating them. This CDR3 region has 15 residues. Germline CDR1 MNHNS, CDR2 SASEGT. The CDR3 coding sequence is TGTGCCAGCCTAGAGGCCAATGCTAAGGGGCAGCCCCAGCATTTT. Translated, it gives CASLEANAKGQPQHF.

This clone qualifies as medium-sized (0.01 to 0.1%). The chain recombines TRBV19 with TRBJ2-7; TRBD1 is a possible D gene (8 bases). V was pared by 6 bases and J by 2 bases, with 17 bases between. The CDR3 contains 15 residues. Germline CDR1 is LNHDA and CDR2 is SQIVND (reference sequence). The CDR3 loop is CASSPGQGLTYEQYF. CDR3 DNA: TGTGCCAGTAGCCCTGGACAGGGACTAACCTACGAGCAGTACTTC.

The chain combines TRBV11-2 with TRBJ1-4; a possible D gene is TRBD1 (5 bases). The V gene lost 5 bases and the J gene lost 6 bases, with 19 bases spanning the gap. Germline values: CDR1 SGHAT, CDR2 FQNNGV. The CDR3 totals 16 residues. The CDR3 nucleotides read TGTGCCAGCAGCCGTCGAATTGGGCGGGGGGATGAAAAACTGTTTTTT. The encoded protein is CASSRRIGRGDEKLFF.

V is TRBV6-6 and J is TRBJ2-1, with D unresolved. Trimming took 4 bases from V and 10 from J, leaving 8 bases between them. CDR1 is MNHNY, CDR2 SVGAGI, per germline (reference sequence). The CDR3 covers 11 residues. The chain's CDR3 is CASSSTAEQFF. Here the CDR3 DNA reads TGTGCCAGCAGTTCTACCGCCGAGCAGTTCTTC.

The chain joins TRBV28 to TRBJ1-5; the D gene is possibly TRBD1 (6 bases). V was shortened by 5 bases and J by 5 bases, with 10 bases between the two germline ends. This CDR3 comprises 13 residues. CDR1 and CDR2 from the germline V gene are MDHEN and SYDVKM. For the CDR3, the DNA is TGTGCCAGCAGTACGACAGGTTATCAGCCCCAGCATTTT. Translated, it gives CASSTTGYQPQHF.

In DNA, the CDR3 is TGTGCCAGCAGCGGGGATCTCCGGAACACCGGGGAGCTGTTTTTT. Translated: CASSGDLRNTGELFF. J is TRBJ2-2 and V is TRBV5-6; D not resolved. Trimming cost V 4 bases and J 1 base, with 11 bases left between them. Germline loops: CDR1 SGHDT, CDR2 YYEEEE. The CDR3 length is 15 residues.

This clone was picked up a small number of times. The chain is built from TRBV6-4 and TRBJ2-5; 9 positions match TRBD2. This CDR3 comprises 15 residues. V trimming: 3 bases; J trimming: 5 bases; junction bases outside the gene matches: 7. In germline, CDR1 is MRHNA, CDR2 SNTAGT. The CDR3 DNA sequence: TGTGCCAGCAGTGAAGTAGCGGGGGCCCGGGAGACCCAGTACTTC. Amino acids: CASSEVAGARETQYF.

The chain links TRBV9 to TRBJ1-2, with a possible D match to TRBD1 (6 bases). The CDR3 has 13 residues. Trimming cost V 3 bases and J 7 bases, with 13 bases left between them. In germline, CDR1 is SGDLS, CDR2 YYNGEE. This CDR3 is CASSEQGQGGYTF. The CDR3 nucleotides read TGTGCCAGCAGCGAACAGGGTCAGGGTGGCTACACCTTC.

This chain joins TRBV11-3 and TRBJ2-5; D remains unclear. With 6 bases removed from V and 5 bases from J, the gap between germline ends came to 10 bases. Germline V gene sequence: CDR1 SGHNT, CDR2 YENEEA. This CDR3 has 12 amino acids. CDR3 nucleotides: TGTGCCAGCAGATCCGACGGGGAGACCCAGTACTTC. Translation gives CASRSDGETQYF.

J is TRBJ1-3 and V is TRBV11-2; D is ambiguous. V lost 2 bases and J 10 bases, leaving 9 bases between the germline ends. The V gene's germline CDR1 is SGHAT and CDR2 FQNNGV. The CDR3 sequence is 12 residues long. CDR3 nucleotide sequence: TGTGCCAGCAGCTTAAGACCAGGAACCATATATTTT. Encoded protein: CASSLRPGTIYF.

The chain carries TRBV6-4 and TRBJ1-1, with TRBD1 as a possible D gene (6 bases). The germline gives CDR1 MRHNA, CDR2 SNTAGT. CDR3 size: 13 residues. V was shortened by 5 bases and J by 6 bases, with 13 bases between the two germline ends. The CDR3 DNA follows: TGTGCCAGCAGTTTCGACAGGAATGCTGAAGCTTTCTTT. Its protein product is CASSFDRNAEAFF.

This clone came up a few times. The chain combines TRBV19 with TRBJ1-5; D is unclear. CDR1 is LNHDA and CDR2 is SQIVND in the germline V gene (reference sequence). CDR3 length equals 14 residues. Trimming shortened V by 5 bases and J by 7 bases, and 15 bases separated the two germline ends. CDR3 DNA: TGTGCCAGTAGTTTCGGGGTACAAGGACAGCCCCAGCATTTT. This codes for CASSFGVQGQPQHF. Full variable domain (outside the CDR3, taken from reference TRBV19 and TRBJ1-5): DGGITQSPKYLFRKEGQNVTLSCEQNLNHDAMYWYRQDPGQGLRLIYYSQIVNDFQKGDIAEGYSVSREKKESFPLTVTSAQKNPTAFYLCASSFGVQGQPQHFGDGTRLSIL.

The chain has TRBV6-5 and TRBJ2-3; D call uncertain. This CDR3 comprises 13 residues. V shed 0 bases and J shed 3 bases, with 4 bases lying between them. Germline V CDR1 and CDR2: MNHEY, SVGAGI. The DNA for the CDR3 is TGTGCCAGCAGTTACTCGACTACAGATACGCAGTATTTT. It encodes CASSYSTTDTQYF.

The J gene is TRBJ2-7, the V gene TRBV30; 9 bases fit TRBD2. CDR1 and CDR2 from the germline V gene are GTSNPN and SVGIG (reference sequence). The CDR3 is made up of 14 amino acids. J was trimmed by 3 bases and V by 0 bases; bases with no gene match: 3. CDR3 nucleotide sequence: TGTGCCTGGAGTGTTAGCGGGGGCCTCTACGAGCAGTACGTC. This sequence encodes CAWSVSGGLYEQYV.

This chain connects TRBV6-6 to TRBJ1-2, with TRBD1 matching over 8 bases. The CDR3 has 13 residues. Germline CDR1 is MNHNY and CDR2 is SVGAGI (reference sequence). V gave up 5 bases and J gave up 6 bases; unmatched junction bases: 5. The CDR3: CASSADRVDGYTF. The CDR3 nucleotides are TGTGCCAGCAGTGCGGACAGGGTCGATGGCTACACCTTC.

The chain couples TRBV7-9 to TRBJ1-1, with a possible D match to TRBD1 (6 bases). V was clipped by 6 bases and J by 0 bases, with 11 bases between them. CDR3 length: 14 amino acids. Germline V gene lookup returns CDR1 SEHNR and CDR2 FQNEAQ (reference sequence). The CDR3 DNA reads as TGTGCCAGCAGAGAACACAGGGTGAACACTGAAGCTTTCTTT. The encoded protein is CASREHRVNTEAFF. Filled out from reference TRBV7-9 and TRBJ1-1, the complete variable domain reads DTGVSQNPRHKITKRGQNVTFRCDPISEHNRLYWYRQTLGQGPEFLTYFQNEAQLEKSRLLSDRFSAERPKGSFSTLEIQRTEQGDSAMYLCASREHRVNTEAFFGQGTRLTVV.

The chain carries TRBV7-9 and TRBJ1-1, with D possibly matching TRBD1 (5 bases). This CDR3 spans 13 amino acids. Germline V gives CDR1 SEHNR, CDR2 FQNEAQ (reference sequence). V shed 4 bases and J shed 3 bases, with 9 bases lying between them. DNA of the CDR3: TGTGCCAGCAGCTATCAGGGAGACACTGAAGCTTTCTTT. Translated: CASSYQGDTEAFF.

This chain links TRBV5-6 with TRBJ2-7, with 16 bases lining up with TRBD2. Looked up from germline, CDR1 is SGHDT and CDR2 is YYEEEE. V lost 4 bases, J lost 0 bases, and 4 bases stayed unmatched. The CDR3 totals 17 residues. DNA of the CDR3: TGTGCCAGCAGCCCGGGACTAGCGGGGGGGAACTCCTACGAGCAGTACGTC. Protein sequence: CASSPGLAGGNSYEQYV.

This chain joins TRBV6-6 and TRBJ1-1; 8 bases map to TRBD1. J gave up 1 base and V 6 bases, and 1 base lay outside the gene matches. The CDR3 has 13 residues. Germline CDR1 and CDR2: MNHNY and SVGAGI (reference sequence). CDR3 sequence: CASRGTGNTEAFF. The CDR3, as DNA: TGTGCCAGCAGGGGGACAGGGAACACTGAAGCTTTCTTT.

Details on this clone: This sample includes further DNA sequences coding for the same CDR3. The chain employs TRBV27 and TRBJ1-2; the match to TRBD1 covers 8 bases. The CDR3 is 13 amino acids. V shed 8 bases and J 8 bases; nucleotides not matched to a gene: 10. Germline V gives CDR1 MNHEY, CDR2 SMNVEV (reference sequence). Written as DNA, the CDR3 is TGTGCCAGCGCTGGCCAGGGGGCCATCGGCTACACCTTC. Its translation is CASAGQGAIGYTF.

The CDR3 DNA reads TGCAGCGTTCAACGACAGGGGTTGACGAACACTGAAGCTTTCTTT. This translates into CSVQRQGLTNTEAFF. This chain uses TRBV29-1 with TRBJ1-1; 8 positions match TRBD1. CDR3 length: 15 residues. Germline CDR1 and CDR2: SQVTM and ANQGSEA. V was clipped by 5 bases and J by 1 base; unmatched bases: 9.

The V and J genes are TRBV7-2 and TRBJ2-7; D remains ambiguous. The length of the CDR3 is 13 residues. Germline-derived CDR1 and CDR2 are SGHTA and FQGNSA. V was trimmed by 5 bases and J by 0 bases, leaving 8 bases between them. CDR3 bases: TGTGCCAGCAGCCCCCGAACCTCCTACGAGCAGTACTTC. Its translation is CASSPRTSYEQYF.

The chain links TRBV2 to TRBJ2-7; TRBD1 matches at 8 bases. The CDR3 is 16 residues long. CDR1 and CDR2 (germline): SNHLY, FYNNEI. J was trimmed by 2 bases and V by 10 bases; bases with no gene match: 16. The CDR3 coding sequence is TGTGCCACCACGGTCGAGACAGGGGCTTTTACCTACGAGCAGTACTTC. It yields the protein CATTVETGAFTYEQYF.

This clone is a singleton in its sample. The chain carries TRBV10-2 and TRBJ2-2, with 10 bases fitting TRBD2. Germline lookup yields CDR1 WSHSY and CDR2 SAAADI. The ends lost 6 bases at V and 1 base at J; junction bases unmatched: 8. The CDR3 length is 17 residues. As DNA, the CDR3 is TGCGCCAGCAGAGGACCCTTAGCGGGGGGGAACACCGGGGAGCTGTTTTTT. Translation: CASRGPLAGGNTGELFF.

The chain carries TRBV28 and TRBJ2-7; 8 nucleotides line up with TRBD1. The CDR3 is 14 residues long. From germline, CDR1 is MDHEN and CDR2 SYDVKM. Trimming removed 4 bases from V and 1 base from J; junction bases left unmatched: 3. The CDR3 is CASSSTGGSYEQYV. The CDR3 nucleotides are TGTGCCAGCAGTTCCACAGGGGGGTCCTACGAGCAGTACGTC.